This T cell receptor (beta chain) stems from a study of blood T cells in healthy people across ages. Study outcomes and limitations: More naive CD4+ cells and higher diversity were found in long-lived than in aged donors. Researchers report that TCR beta diversity correlated strongly with naive T cell percentage.

In this sample, this clonotype turned up a few times. The antigen is undetermined. CDR3 size: 14 residues. Trimming pared 8 bases from V and 5 bases from J, leaving 18 bases between. Germline CDR1 reads MDHEN; CDR2 reads SYDVKM. Each sample gave at least 6 million isolated PBMCs. PCR was performed a second time for 7 to 11 cycles using a sample-barcoded 5' primer and a J-beta primer mix. Carrying 12 random nucleotides, a template-switch adaptor labeled each individual cDNA molecule. TCRdb used MiXCR to reprocess the 5' RACE reads, holding one entry per CDR3 protein. The data contain about 640,000 distinct CDR3 sequences, roughly 53% of them singletons.

J is TRBJ1-2 and V is TRBV28, with a tentative D call TRBD1 (5 bases). The clonotype comes from a man in his fifties or sixties in good health. Sequenced sample: blood. CDR3 sequence reads: CASSLAARGYGYTF. The CDR3 bases are TGTGCCAGCTCTCTTGCGGCTAGGGGTTATGGCTACACCTTC.